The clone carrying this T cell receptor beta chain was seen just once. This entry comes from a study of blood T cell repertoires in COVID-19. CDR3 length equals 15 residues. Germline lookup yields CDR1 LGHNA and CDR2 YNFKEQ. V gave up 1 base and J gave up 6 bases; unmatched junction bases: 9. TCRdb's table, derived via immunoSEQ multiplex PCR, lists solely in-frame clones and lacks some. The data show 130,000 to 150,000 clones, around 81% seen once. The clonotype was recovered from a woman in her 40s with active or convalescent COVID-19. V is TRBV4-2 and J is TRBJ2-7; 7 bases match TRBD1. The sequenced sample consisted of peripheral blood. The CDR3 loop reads CASSQVSDRAVEQYF. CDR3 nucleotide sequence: TGTGCCAGCAGCCAAGTGAGCGACAGGGCGGTCGAGCAGTACTTC.